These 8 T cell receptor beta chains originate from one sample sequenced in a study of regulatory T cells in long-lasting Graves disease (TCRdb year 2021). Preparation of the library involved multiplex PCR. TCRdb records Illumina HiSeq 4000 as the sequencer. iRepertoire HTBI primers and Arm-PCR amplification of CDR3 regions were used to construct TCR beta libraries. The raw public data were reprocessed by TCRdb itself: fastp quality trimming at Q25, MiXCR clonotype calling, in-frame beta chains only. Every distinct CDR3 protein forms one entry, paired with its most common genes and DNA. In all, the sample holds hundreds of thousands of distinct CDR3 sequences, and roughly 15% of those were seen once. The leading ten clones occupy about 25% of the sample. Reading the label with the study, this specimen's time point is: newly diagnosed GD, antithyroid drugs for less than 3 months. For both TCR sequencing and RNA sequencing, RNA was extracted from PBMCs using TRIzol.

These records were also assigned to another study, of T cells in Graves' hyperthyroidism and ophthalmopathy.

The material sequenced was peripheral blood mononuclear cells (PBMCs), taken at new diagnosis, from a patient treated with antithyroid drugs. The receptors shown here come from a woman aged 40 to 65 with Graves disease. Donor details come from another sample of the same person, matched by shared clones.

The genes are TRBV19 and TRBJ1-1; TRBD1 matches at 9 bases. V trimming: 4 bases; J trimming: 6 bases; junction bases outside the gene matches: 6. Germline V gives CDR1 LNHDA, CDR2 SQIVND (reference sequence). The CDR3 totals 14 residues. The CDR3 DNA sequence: TGTGCCAGTAGTACGGTACAGGGGGCGTCTGAAGCTTTCTTT. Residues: CASSTVQGASEAFF. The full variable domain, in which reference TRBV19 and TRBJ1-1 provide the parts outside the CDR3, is DGGITQSPKYLFRKEGQNVTLSCEQNLNHDAMYWYRQDPGQGLRLIYYSQIVNDFQKGDIAEGYSVSREKKESFPLTVTSAQKNPTAFYLCASSTVQGASEAFFGQGTRLTVV.

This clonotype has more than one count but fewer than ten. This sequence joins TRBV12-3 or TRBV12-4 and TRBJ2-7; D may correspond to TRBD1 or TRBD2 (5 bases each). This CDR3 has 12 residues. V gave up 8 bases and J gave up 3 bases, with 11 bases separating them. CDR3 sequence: CASGHGGYEQYF. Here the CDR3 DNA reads TGTGCCAGCGGTCATGGGGGCTACGAGCAGTACTTC.

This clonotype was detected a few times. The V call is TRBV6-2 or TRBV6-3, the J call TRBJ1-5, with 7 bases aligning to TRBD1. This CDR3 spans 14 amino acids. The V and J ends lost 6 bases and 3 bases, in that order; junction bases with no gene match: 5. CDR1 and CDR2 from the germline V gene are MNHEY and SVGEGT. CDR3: CASSKQGNNQPQHF. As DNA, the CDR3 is TGTGCCAGCAGCAAACAGGGGAACAATCAGCCCCAGCATTTT.

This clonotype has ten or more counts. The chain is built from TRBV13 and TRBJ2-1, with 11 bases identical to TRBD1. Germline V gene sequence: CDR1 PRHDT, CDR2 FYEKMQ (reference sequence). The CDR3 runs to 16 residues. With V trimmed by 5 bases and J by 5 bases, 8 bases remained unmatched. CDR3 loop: CASSPPRDRGDNEQFF. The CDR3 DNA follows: TGTGCCAGCAGCCCCCCACGGGACAGGGGGGACAATGAGCAGTTCTTC.

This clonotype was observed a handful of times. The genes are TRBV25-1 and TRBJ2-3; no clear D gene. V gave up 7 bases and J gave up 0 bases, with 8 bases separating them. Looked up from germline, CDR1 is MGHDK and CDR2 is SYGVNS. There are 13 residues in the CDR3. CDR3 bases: TGTGCCAGCACAGAATCTAGCACAGATACGCAGTATTTT. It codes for CASTESSTDTQYF.

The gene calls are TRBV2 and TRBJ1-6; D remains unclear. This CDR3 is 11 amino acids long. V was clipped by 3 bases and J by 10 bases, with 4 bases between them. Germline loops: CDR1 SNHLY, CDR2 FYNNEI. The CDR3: CASSEKSPLHF. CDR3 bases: TGTGCCAGCAGTGAGAAGTCACCCCTCCACTTT.

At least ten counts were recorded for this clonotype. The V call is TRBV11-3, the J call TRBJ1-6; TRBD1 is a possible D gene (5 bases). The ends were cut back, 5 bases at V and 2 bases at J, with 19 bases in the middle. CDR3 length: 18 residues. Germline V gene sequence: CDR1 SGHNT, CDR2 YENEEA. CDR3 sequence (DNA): TGTGCCAGCAGCCTGGGGGGTCTCGAGCAGACCTATAATTCACCCCTCCACTTT. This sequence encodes CASSLGGLEQTYNSPLHF. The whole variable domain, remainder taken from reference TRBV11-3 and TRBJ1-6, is EAGVVQSPRYKIIEKKQPVAFWCNPISGHNTLYWYLQNLGQGPELLIRYENEEAVDDSQLPKDRFSAERLKGVDSTLKIQPAELGDSAVYLCASSLGGLEQTYNSPLHFGNGTRLTVT.

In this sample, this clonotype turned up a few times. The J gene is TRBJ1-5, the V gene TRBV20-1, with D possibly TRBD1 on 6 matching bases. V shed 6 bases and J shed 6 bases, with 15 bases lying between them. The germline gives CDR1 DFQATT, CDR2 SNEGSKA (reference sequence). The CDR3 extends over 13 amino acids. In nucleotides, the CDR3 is TGCAGTGCCAATACAGGGAATGGTCAGCCCCAGCATTTT. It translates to CSANTGNGQPQHF.